These 19 T cell receptor beta chains share one sample of origin, sequenced in a study of vaccination and CD4 T cells after COVID-19. Treatment in this sample: 10-day PBMC culture with coronavirus spike peptide pools or control peptides (ViraFEST assay). Antigens of these TCRs are unknown. Once obtained from cultured CD4+ T cells, the DNA was sequenced using the Oncomine TCR Beta short-read assay. TCRdb re-called the PCR reads with MiXCR, one entry per CDR3 protein. This sample has fewer than 10,000 distinct CDR3 sequences, with less than 70% found just once. The sample taken for sequencing was CD4+ T cells from blood, cultured in vitro. The receptors derive from a human donor who had recovered from COVID-19.

This clonotype was counted only a few times. The rearrangement uses TRBV21-1 and TRBJ2-2; TRBD2, the table's D call, was not compared with the DNA. TRBV21-1 constitutes a pseudogene. The CDR3 consists of 16 residues. Here the CDR3 DNA reads TGTGCCAGCAGCAAAAGGCGGGATTCGAACACCGGGGAGCTGTTTTTT. Protein: CASSKRRDSNTGELFF.

The DNA of the CDR3 is TGTGCCAGCCGTATAAGTCGCGGGGCCAATGAGCAGTTCTTC. Amino acids: CASRISRGANEQFF. V gene TRBV3-1 combines with J gene TRBJ2-1, with D maybe TRBD2 (6 bases). V gave up 8 bases and J gave up 6 bases, with 17 bases separating them. Per germline, CDR1 LGHDT and CDR2 YNNKEL (reference sequence). The CDR3 has 14 residues.

This clonotype was observed a handful of times. This sequence joins TRBV30 and TRBJ2-5, with 10 bases identical to TRBD2. Germline V gene lookup returns CDR1 GTSNPN and CDR2 SVGIG (reference sequence). The CDR3 length is 13 residues. V was clipped by 8 bases and J by 3 bases; unmatched bases: 6. The CDR3 spells CAGTLAGEETQYF. The CDR3 region has the DNA TGTGCCGGAACGCTAGCGGGAGAAGAGACCCAGTACTTC.

This chain connects TRBV7-2 to TRBJ1-3; TRBD1 might be the D (5 bases). This CDR3 is 16 amino acids long. In germline, CDR1 is SGHTA, CDR2 FQGNSA. V was trimmed by 2 bases and J by 0 bases, leaving 11 bases between them. Here the CDR3 reads CASSLSPGTSGNTIYF. In DNA form, the CDR3 reads TGTGCCAGCAGCTTATCCCCCGGGACCTCTGGAAACACCATATATTTT.

V gene TRBV19 combines with J gene TRBJ2-2, with D tentatively TRBD1 (6 bases). This CDR3 has 15 residues. V was cut by 7 bases and J by 0 bases, with 12 bases left in between. The V gene's germline CDR1 is LNHDA and CDR2 SQIVND (reference sequence). The CDR3 spells CASTPGVANTGELFF. The CDR3 DNA sequence: TGTGCCAGTACTCCAGGGGTCGCGAACACCGGGGAGCTGTTTTTT. The variable domain in full, with the rest retrieved from reference TRBV19 and TRBJ2-2, is DGGITQSPKYLFRKEGQNVTLSCEQNLNHDAMYWYRQDPGQGLRLIYYSQIVNDFQKGDIAEGYSVSREKKESFPLTVTSAQKNPTAFYLCASTPGVANTGELFFGEGSRLTVL.

This chain connects TRBV7-6 to TRBJ1-1; D is unclear. V lost 5 bases and J 4 bases, leaving 14 bases between the germline ends. Germline V gene sequence: CDR1 SGHVS, CDR2 FNYEAQ. This CDR3 is built from 14 residues. The chain's CDR3 is CASSQVTYGTEAFF. In DNA, the CDR3 is TGTGCCAGCAGCCAAGTTACTTACGGCACTGAAGCTTTCTTT.

Judged by abundance, this clonotype is medium-sized (0.01 to 0.1%). The V and J genes are TRBV30 and TRBJ2-5; TRBD2 matches at 14 bases. Trimming took 8 bases from V and 5 from J; bases not matched to a gene: 7. CDR3 length: 14 residues. Germline assignment: CDR1 GTSNPN and CDR2 SVGIG (reference sequence). CDR3: CAEGLAGVAETQYF. The CDR3 nucleotides are TGTGCCGAGGGACTAGCGGGGGTAGCGGAGACCCAGTACTTC.

The chain joins TRBV7-6 to TRBJ2-7; D gene ambiguous. Germline V gene lookup returns CDR1 SGHVS and CDR2 FNYEAQ. The ends were cut back, 0 bases at V and 0 bases at J, with 9 bases in the middle. CDR3 size: 15 residues. The CDR3 loop is CASSLAADSSYEQYF. In DNA, the CDR3 is TGTGCCAGCAGCTTAGCGGCGGATAGCTCCTACGAGCAGTACTTC.

Comments on this clonotype: At one boundary the junction diverges from the germline segment, which might be a read error. The chain carries TRBV6-4 and TRBJ2-2; D possibly corresponds to TRBD1 (5 bases). Germline-derived CDR1 and CDR2 are MRHNA and SNTAGT. This CDR3 has 12 amino acids. The CDR3 spells CTSRDRTGELFF. The CDR3 bases are TGTACCAGCAGGGATAGGACCGGGGAGCTGTTTTTT.

The rearrangement joins TRBV10-3 to TRBJ1-5; 7 bases fit TRBD1. This CDR3 region has 14 residues. Germline V gene data show CDR1 as ENHRY and CDR2 as SYGVKD. V gave up 0 bases and J gave up 6 bases; unmatched junction bases: 2. CDR3 nucleotide sequence: TGTGCCATCAGTGAGTCAGGGGGCGGTCAGCCCCAGCATTTT. Amino acid sequence: CAISESGGGQPQHF.

The chain employs TRBV6-2 or TRBV6-3 and TRBJ1-1, with 8 bases aligning to TRBD1. Germline V gene sequence: CDR1 MNHEY, CDR2 SVGEGT. CDR3 size: 18 residues. J gave up 1 base and V 1 base, and 11 bases lay outside the gene matches. The CDR3 DNA follows: TGTGCCAGCAGTTACTTCAGGCTTCGGGACAGGCAGAACACTGAAGCTTTCTTT. Residues: CASSYFRLRDRQNTEAFF.

This chain joins TRBV19 and TRBJ1-5; weak D call: TRBD1 (5 bases). The germline V gene has CDR1 LNHDA and CDR2 SQIVND (reference sequence). With 3 bases removed from V and 6 bases from J, the gap between germline ends came to 9 bases. The CDR3 is 13 amino acids. The chain's CDR3 is CASSIREGQPQHF. CDR3 nucleotides: TGTGCCAGTAGTATCAGGGAAGGTCAGCCCCAGCATTTT.

The genes are TRBV21-1 and TRBJ2-6; TRBD1 is the table's D call and was not checked against the DNA. TRBV21-1 is tagged as a pseudogene. This CDR3 region has 18 residues. CDR3 region: CASSRCDRGKSGANVLTF. Written as DNA, the CDR3 is TGTGCCAGCAGCAGGTGCGACAGGGGAAAATCTGGGGCCAACGTCCTGACTTTC.

This chain joins TRBV6-2 or TRBV6-3 and TRBJ1-3; D gene uncertain. Germline loops: CDR1 MNHEY, CDR2 SVGEGT. V was pared by 4 bases and J by 5 bases, with 18 bases between. This CDR3 has 16 residues. The CDR3 loop reads CASSSDPREERNTIYF. The CDR3, as DNA: TGTGCCAGCAGTTCAGACCCCCGCGAGGAGCGAAACACCATATATTTT.

The chain links TRBV2 to TRBJ1-5; D not certain. V lost 8 bases and J lost 8, with 19 bases in between. The CDR3 is made up of 14 amino acids. Germline assignment: CDR1 SNHLY and CDR2 FYNNEI. In DNA form, the CDR3 reads TGTGCCAGCGGTGGGCGTGACTCTGAGGAGCCCCAGCATTTT. Protein sequence: CASGGRDSEEPQHF.

The rearrangement joins TRBV15 to TRBJ2-7; 11 bases agree with TRBD2. Germline assignment: CDR1 LNHNV and CDR2 YYDKDF (reference sequence). The J segment lost 5 bases and the V segment lost 7 bases, leaving 7 bases of the junction unmatched. This CDR3 contains 14 residues. The CDR3 loop reads CATTLAGGPNEQYF. In nucleotides, the CDR3 is TGTGCCACCACTCTAGCGGGAGGCCCCAACGAGCAGTACTTC.

This clonotype was seen only a few times. This chain links TRBV5-5 with TRBJ2-7; TRBD1 matches 10 bases. The germline gives CDR1 SGHKS, CDR2 YYEKEE (reference sequence). CDR3 length: 14 amino acids. Trimming at V came to 4 bases and at J to 3 bases, leaving 4 bases not matched to a gene. CDR3 sequence: CASSPRDRGYEQYF. In nucleotides, the CDR3 is TGTGCCAGCAGCCCTCGGGACAGGGGCTACGAGCAGTACTTC.

The chain combines TRBV11-2 with TRBJ1-2, with D perhaps TRBD1 (5 bases). V shed 4 bases and J shed 0 bases, with 12 bases lying between them. The CDR3 sequence is 15 residues long. The germline V gene has CDR1 SGHAT and CDR2 FQNNGV. CDR3: CASSSLQGTNYGYTF. The CDR3 bases are TGTGCCAGCAGCTCACTTCAGGGAACTAACTATGGCTACACCTTC.

V gene TRBV30 combines with J gene TRBJ1-1; D is ambiguous. Germline loops: CDR1 GTSNPN, CDR2 SVGIG (reference sequence). V shed 4 bases and J shed 0 bases, with 9 bases lying between them. This CDR3 is built from 13 residues. The CDR3 DNA follows: TGTGCCTGGAACTTGGAAATGAACACTGAAGCTTTCTTT. Translating gives CAWNLEMNTEAFF.